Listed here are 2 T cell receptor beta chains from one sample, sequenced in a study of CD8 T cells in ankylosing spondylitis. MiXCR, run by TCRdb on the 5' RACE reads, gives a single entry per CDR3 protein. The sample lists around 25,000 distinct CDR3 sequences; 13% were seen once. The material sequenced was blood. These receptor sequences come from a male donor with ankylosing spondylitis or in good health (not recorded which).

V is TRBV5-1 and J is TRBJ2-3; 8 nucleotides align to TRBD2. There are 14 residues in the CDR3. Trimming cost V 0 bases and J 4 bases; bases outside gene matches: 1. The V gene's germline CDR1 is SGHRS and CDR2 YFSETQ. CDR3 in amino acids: CASSLGTSSDTQYF. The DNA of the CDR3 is TGCGCCAGCAGCTTGGGGACTAGCTCAGATACGCAGTATTTT.

CDR3 sequence: CASQGDGPSGGEQFF. CDR3 nucleotides: TGTGCCAGCCAAGGGGACGGCCCTTCGGGCGGTGAGCAGTTCTTC. This chain joins TRBV2 and TRBJ2-1; tentatively, D is TRBD1 or TRBD2 (5 bases each). The CDR3 loop spans 15 amino acids. Germline V gene lookup returns CDR1 SNHLY and CDR2 FYNNEI. V was shortened by 8 bases and J by 9 bases, with 23 bases between the two germline ends.